This entry is about one T cell receptor beta chain. What it recognizes is unknown. The source of the sample is a study of a mutant IDH1 vaccine in newly diagnosed glioma. At the level of the study: In weeks 1, 3, 5, 7, 11, 15, 19 and 23, patients were vaccinated. Vaccination followed radiotherapy alone by 4-6 weeks, or accompanied temozolomide cycles. The earlier regimen, radiotherapy, temozolomide, or both, was most often both.

The time point: week 5, during vaccination. The investigators gave 300 ug of mutant IDH1 20-mer peptide in each vaccine dose, together with topical imiquimod. Donor tumors were new WHO grade 3 or 4 IDH1-mutant, ATRX-lost astrocytomas. The CDR3 extends over 14 amino acids. Germline CDR1 reads WNHNN; CDR2 reads SYGVQD (reference sequence). V was pared by 6 bases and J by 2 bases, with 7 bases of the junction left unmatched. Clones were read by immunoSEQ multiplex PCR, and TCRdb kept only the in-frame ones, dropping some. This table has 25,000 to 35,000 clones, about 90% appearing once. Sequences were derived from peripheral blood mononuclear cells (PBMCs), sampled from a glioma patient whose treatment included an IDH1 peptide vaccine. V is TRBV10-1 and J is TRBJ2-7; 7 bases align to TRBD2. This clonotype originated in a woman aged 35 to 49 with glioma. Some clones in this sample may be carry-over from other donors' samples. CDR3 protein: CASSAGRRAYEQYF. The CDR3 bases are TGCGCCAGCAGCGCCGGGAGGCGGGCCTACGAGCAGTACTTC.